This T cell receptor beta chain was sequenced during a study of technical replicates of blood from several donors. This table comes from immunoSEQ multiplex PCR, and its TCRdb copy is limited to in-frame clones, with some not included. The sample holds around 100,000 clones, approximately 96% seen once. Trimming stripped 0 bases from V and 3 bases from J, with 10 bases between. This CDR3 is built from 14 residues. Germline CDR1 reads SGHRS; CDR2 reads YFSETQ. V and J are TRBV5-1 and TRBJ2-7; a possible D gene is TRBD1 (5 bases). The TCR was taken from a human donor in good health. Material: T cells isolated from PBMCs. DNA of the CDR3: TGCGCCAGCAGCTTGGATAGGGGAATCTACGAGCAGTACTTC. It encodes CASSLDRGIYEQYF.